The clone carrying this T cell receptor beta chain came up once. The PCR employed 60 Vbeta primers together with 13 Jbeta primers. Assay used: immunoSEQ multiplex PCR; TCRdb lists only in-frame clones, some missing. The sample shows 150,000 to 200,000 clones, around 81% of them seen only once. This sample is part of a study of cytomegalovirus exposure and HLA in healthy donors. The germline gives CDR1 MNHEY, CDR2 SMNVEV (reference sequence). The ends lost 5 bases at V and 6 bases at J; junction bases unmatched: 12. The CDR3 contains 16 residues. The chain employs TRBV27 and TRBJ1-3, with TRBD1 matching 8 bases. This sequence originates from a woman aged 25 to 39 in good health and CMV-seronegative. Sequencing used PBMCs. The CDR3 DNA sequence: TGTGCCAGCAGTCTCTCGGGGACAGGACGGCAAAACACCATATATTTT. It translates to CASSLSGTGRQNTIYF.